This entry is about one T cell receptor beta chain. Individuals who donated were healthy Caucasians from Russia aged 6 to 90. This sample was included in a study of blood T cells in healthy people across ages. CDR3 length: 12 residues. The germline V gene has CDR1 LGHDT and CDR2 YNNKEL (reference sequence). The V end was cut by 8 bases, the J end by 5 bases, with 12 bases between. The second PCR ran roughly 6 to 11 cycles with a sample-barcoded 5' primer and J-beta primers. MiXCR was run by TCRdb on the 5' RACE reads, yielding one entry per CDR3 protein. Of some 760,000 distinct CDR3 sequences listed, around a quarter are singletons. This sample was shared with a second study, whose subject was T cells of mothers and their children. That report notes: An overlap that was slightly higher, though non-significant, was seen in related mother-child pairs versus unrelated pairs.

Specimen: blood. The chain carries TRBV3-1 and TRBJ2-5, with D hard to call. The TCR originated in a boy between 10 and 17 years old in good health. The CDR3 sequence: CASGIPRETQYF. The CDR3 nucleotides are TGTGCCAGCGGGATCCCTCGGGAGACCCAGTACTTC.